This T cell receptor beta chain came from a study of blood T cell repertoires in COVID-19. Study-level background: Samples taken during acute and convalescent COVID-19 were collected in the United States, Italy and Spain. T cells, B-cell-depleted T cells, or PBMCs provided the cDNA or gDNA that served as material.

V was clipped by 4 bases and J by 0 bases; unmatched bases: 3. Germline V gene lookup returns CDR1 ENHRY and CDR2 SYGVKD. This CDR3 is built from 16 residues. Under the authors' procedure: How many nucleated cells were present was estimated from reference gene primer amplification. Using immunoSEQ multiplex PCR, the repertoire was profiled, and TCRdb retains in-frame clones only, with some absent. That table furnishes V, J and clone size, whereas the DNA furnished D and trimming. The sample contains 80,000 to 85,000 clones, under 90% of which appear only once. The chain recombines TRBV10-3 with TRBJ1-4; TRBD1 aligns across 9 bases. The TCR sequence derives from a human donor in a cohort sampled during active COVID-19. Material: peripheral blood. CDR3: CAISARTGATNEKLFF. CDR3 in DNA: TGTGCCATCAGTGCGCGGACAGGGGCAACTAATGAAAAACTGTTTTTT.